The 6 T cell receptor beta chains reported below all come from one sample, sequenced in a study of T cells after yellow fever vaccination. TCRdb reprocessed the 5' RACE reads with MiXCR, giving one entry per CDR3 protein. Of nearly 550,000 distinct CDR3 sequences in the sample, roughly 21% are singletons; the top ten hold more than 13%. The sample here was PBMCs, taken 15 days after the yellow fever booster vaccination. The receptors were sampled from a man younger than 40 who received the YFV17D yellow fever vaccine.

The chain joins TRBV2 to TRBJ2-5; D may be TRBD1 (6 bases). The V end was cut by 4 bases, the J end by 3 bases, with 12 bases between. Germline V gives CDR1 SNHLY, CDR2 FYNNEI. This CDR3 spans 14 amino acids. This chain's CDR3 is CASSADRTEETQYF. DNA of the CDR3: TGTGCCAGCAGTGCCGATCGGACAGAAGAGACCCAGTACTTC.

This rearrangement joins TRBV3-1 to TRBJ2-1; D gene ambiguous. Germline values: CDR1 LGHDT, CDR2 YNNKEL (reference sequence). The CDR3 length is 13 residues. The V and J ends lost 4 bases and 9 bases respectively, with 13 bases between them. CDR3 DNA: TGTGCCAGCAGCCTAAGAGGTAGTATTGAGCAGTTCTTC. Encoded protein: CASSLRGSIEQFF.

This clonotype has a handful of counts. CDR3 in DNA: TGTGCCAGCGCACTAGCGGGAGGAACAGATACGCAGTATTTT. This encodes CASALAGGTDTQYF. This rearrangement joins TRBV6-1 to TRBJ2-3; 12 bases match TRBD2. The CDR3 spans 14 residues. The V and J ends lost 8 bases and 3 bases, in that order; junction bases with no gene match: 3. Germline V CDR1 and CDR2: MNHNS, SASEGT.

In its sample, this clonotype was seen a few times. J is TRBJ1-5 and V is TRBV5-5; 8 nucleotides line up with TRBD1. V shed 4 bases, J shed 7 bases, and the junction held 7 bases outside the gene matches. Germline values: CDR1 SGHKS, CDR2 YYEKEE (reference sequence). CDR3 size: 14 residues. CDR3 sequence reads: CASSLDRAGQPQHF. The CDR3 DNA reads TGTGCCAGCAGCCTGGACAGGGCAGGACAGCCCCAGCATTTT.

The chain links TRBV27 to TRBJ2-5; 13 bases line up with TRBD2. Looked up from germline, CDR1 is MNHEY and CDR2 is SMNVEV (reference sequence). CDR3 length: 17 amino acids. Trimming cost V 6 bases and J 4 bases; bases outside gene matches: 11. CDR3 loop: CASSPTKLAGGRETQYF. The CDR3, as DNA: TGTGCCAGCAGCCCCACCAAACTAGCGGGAGGGCGAGAGACCCAGTACTTC.

The rearrangement uses TRBV6-5 and TRBJ2-7; 7 bases line up with TRBD2. J was trimmed by 0 bases and V by 2 bases; bases with no gene match: 10. In germline, CDR1 is MNHEY, CDR2 SVGAGI. The CDR3 sequence is 17 residues long. This chain's CDR3 is CASSYAQTGRGSYEQYF. In DNA form, the CDR3 reads TGTGCCAGCAGTTACGCTCAAACGGGGAGGGGCTCCTACGAGCAGTACTTC.